The next 30 T cell receptor beta chains were all read from a single sample in a study of cytomegalovirus exposure and HLA in healthy donors. Amplification used 60 Vbeta primers and 13 Jbeta primers. TCRdb's copy holds only in-frame clones and misses some; the assay was immunoSEQ multiplex PCR. The table lists about 200,000 clones, 82% of them singletons, with approximately 0.098% in the top ten. Sequencing used PBMCs. The receptors originated from a boy aged 2-15 years in good health and CMV-seronegative.

The chain links TRBV4-2 to TRBJ2-1; 10 nucleotides line up with TRBD2. V trimming: 2 bases; J trimming: 8 bases; junction bases outside the gene matches: 9. The CDR3 runs 16 residues. CDR1 is LGHNA, CDR2 YNFKEQ, per germline. Written as DNA, the CDR3 is TGTGCCAGCAGCCAACAAGCGGGGGGGCCGGAGGATGAGCAGTTCTTC. Amino acid sequence: CASSQQAGGPEDEQFF.

The chain uses TRBV2 and TRBJ1-2; D is perhaps TRBD1 (5 bases). The CDR3 is 13 amino acids. Germline V gene lookup returns CDR1 SNHLY and CDR2 FYNNEI. V lost 8 bases to trimming and J lost 4 bases, with 14 bases between them. CDR3 loop: CASDLPGVYGYTF. DNA of the CDR3: TGTGCCAGCGACCTCCCGGGGGTCTATGGCTACACCTTC.

This sequence joins TRBV7-2 and TRBJ2-3, with 10 positions matching TRBD2. This CDR3 has 15 residues. J lost 2 bases, V lost 2 bases, and 1 base had no gene match. Germline CDR1 is SGHTA and CDR2 is FQGNSA. The CDR3 coding sequence is TGTGCCAGCAGCTTAAGCGGGGGGGCCACAGATACGCAGTATTTT. It encodes CASSLSGGATDTQYF.

This clone was detected only once. This sequence joins TRBV4-1 and TRBJ1-2; no reliable D call. V lost 0 bases and J 4 bases, leaving 6 bases between the germline ends. The CDR3 covers 13 residues. Germline CDR1 reads MGHRA; CDR2 reads YSYEKL. Here the CDR3 DNA reads TGCGCCAGCAGCCAAGAAGCAGGCTATGGCTACACCTTC. This sequence encodes CASSQEAGYGYTF.

The genes are TRBV21-1 and TRBJ2-7; TRBD2 is the table's D call, not checked against the DNA. TRBV21-1 is flagged as a pseudogene. This CDR3 spans 13 amino acids. DNA of the CDR3: TGTGCCAGCAGCAAAGGAAGCGCCCACGAGCAGTACTTC. Residues: CASSKGSAHEQYF.

The V and J genes are TRBV6-1 and TRBJ2-1; TRBD1 matches at 8 bases. The CDR3 is made up of 17 amino acids. J gave up 4 bases and V 3 bases, and 11 bases lay outside the gene matches. The V gene's germline CDR1 is MNHNS and CDR2 SASEGT. DNA of the CDR3: TGTGCCAGCAGTGATGTCGCAGCAGGGGGCCTATACAATGAGCAGTTCTTC. This codes for CASSDVAAGGLYNEQFF.

CDR3 nucleotide sequence: TGCAGCGTCGAACAGGGCTCGGAGACCCAGTACTTC. Translated, it gives CSVEQGSETQYF. This chain links TRBV29-1 with TRBJ2-5; tentative D call: TRBD1 (6 bases). CDR1 is SQVTM and CDR2 is ANQGSEA in the germline V gene. Trimming left V 6 bases short and J 5 bases short, with 13 bases between. CDR3 size: 12 residues.

This chain joins TRBV18 and TRBJ2-7; D gene uncertain. The V end was cut by 6 bases, the J end by 2 bases, with 11 bases between. Germline V gene sequence: CDR1 KGHSH, CDR2 LQKENI. The CDR3 is 13 amino acids. CDR3 residues: CASSPPSTYEQYF. DNA for the CDR3: TGTGCCAGCTCCCCCCCGAGCACCTACGAGCAGTACTTC.

The chain is built from TRBV15 and TRBJ2-7, with D maybe TRBD2 (7 bases). Per the germline V gene, CDR1 is LNHNV and CDR2 is YYDKDF (reference sequence). The germline V and J ends were trimmed by 0 bases and 0 bases, with 21 bases remaining between them. The CDR3 is made up of 19 amino acids. This chain's CDR3 is CATSRDSPRGGDSSYEQYF. In nucleotides, the CDR3 is TGTGCCACCAGCAGAGATAGCCCCCGCGGGGGCGACAGCTCCTACGAGCAGTACTTC.

V is TRBV19 and J is TRBJ2-7; D is unresolved. The germline gives CDR1 LNHDA, CDR2 SQIVND (reference sequence). Trimming left V 4 bases short and J 2 bases short, with 9 bases between. The CDR3 is made up of 13 amino acids. The CDR3 loop reads CASSTGLTYEQYF. In DNA form, the CDR3 reads TGTGCCAGTAGTACAGGCTTAACCTACGAGCAGTACTTC. Looking up the rest from reference TRBV19 and TRBJ2-7 gives the full variable domain: DGGITQSPKYLFRKEGQNVTLSCEQNLNHDAMYWYRQDPGQGLRLIYYSQIVNDFQKGDIAEGYSVSREKKESFPLTVTSAQKNPTAFYLCASSTGLTYEQYFGPGTRLTVT.

This clone has a single count. The V call is TRBV2, the J call TRBJ1-6, with D maybe TRBD1 (5 bases). This CDR3 is 14 amino acids long. In germline, CDR1 is SNHLY, CDR2 FYNNEI. V lost 6 bases and J lost 9, with 15 bases in between. This CDR3 is CASRLDGGSSPLHF. For the CDR3, the DNA is TGTGCCAGCAGATTGGACGGGGGGAGTTCACCCCTCCACTTT. Full variable domain (missing parts from reference TRBV2 and TRBJ1-6): EPEVTQTPSHQVTQMGQEVILRCVPISNHLYFYWYRQILGQKVEFLVSFYNNEISEKSEIFDDQFSVERPDGSNFTLKIRSTKLEDSAMYFCASRLDGGSSPLHFGNGTRLTVT.

The V and J genes are TRBV7-6 and TRBJ1-6; no clear D gene. The V end was cut by 5 bases, the J end by 2 bases, with 7 bases between. Looked up from germline, CDR1 is SGHVS and CDR2 is FNYEAQ. The CDR3 covers 14 residues. CDR3 region: CASSPEPYNSPLHF. The CDR3 DNA follows: TGTGCCAGCAGCCCCGAGCCCTATAATTCACCCCTCCACTTT.

In its sample, this clone was seen once. CDR3 DNA sequence: TGTGCCAGCAGCTCCACAGGGAAGTCTAACGAGCAGTACTTC. Amino acid sequence: CASSSTGKSNEQYF. The J gene is TRBJ2-7, the V gene TRBV7-9; a weak D match, TRBD1 (6 bases). The CDR3 totals 14 residues. The ends were cut back, 4 bases at V and 5 bases at J, with 15 bases in the middle. CDR1 SEHNR and CDR2 FQNEAQ come from the germline V gene (reference sequence).

V and J are TRBV4-3 and TRBJ2-5, with 9 bases lining up with TRBD2. This CDR3 region has 18 residues. Germline-derived CDR1 and CDR2 are LGHNA and YSLEER. J lost 2 bases, V lost 0 bases, and 10 bases had no gene match. The CDR3 spells CASSQDIASGVIQETQYF. CDR3 coding DNA: TGCGCCAGCAGCCAAGATATCGCTAGCGGGGTGATACAAGAGACCCAGTACTTC.

The chain is built from TRBV19 and TRBJ2-3; D unresolved. The CDR3 spans 12 residues. The V and J ends lost 6 bases and 4 bases respectively, with 8 bases between them. The germline V gene encodes CDR1 LNHDA and CDR2 SQIVND (reference sequence). CDR3 loop: CASRSGADTQYF. The DNA for the CDR3 is TGTGCCAGTAGGTCCGGAGCAGATACGCAGTATTTT.

The V and J genes are TRBV19 and TRBJ1-4; possible D gene TRBD1, 5 bases. This CDR3 contains 15 residues. The V gene's germline CDR1 is LNHDA and CDR2 SQIVND (reference sequence). V lost 5 bases and J 4 bases, leaving 14 bases between the germline ends. CDR3 coding DNA: TGTGCCAGTAGTGACCCGACAGTTCATAATGAAAAACTGTTTTTT. Translated, it gives CASSDPTVHNEKLFF.

The J gene is TRBJ2-7, the V gene TRBV7-2; TRBD2 agrees at 9 bases. Per the germline V gene, CDR1 is SGHTA and CDR2 is FQGNSA. The CDR3 contains 16 residues. The V segment lost 5 bases and the J segment 7 bases; nucleotides outside the gene matches: 15. The CDR3 DNA reads TGTGCCAGCAGCGCGCGGGGGGCTAGCGGGGCGAGGGAGCAGTACTTC. Encoded protein: CASSARGASGAREQYF.

This clone showed up just a few times. J is TRBJ2-5 and V is TRBV2, with D possibly matching TRBD2 (6 bases). V was pared by 8 bases and J by 4 bases, with 14 bases between. The length of the CDR3 is 13 residues. The germline gives CDR1 SNHLY, CDR2 FYNNEI. The CDR3 sequence: CASRGGAGETQYF. The CDR3 DNA is TGTGCCAGCCGGGGCGGGGCGGGAGAGACCCAGTACTTC.

V and J are TRBV6-6 and TRBJ1-5; D perhaps matches TRBD1 (5 bases). V dropped 6 bases and J dropped 6 bases, with 21 bases sitting between them. The CDR3 is 16 residues long. The germline CDR1 and CDR2 sequences are MNHNY and SVGAGI (reference sequence). The CDR3 here is CASSTSVTSGGQPQHF. CDR3 sequence (DNA): TGTGCCAGCAGCACGTCGGTCACGTCGGGGGGTCAGCCCCAGCATTTT.

This clone was seen a few times. J is TRBJ1-5 and V is TRBV4-1; a weak D match, TRBD1 (6 bases). Germline V gives CDR1 MGHRA, CDR2 YSYEKL. The germline V and J ends were trimmed by 0 bases and 1 base, with 22 bases remaining between them. The CDR3 has 20 residues. The CDR3 spells CASSQDGRGGEYGSNQPQHF. DNA for the CDR3: TGCGCCAGCAGCCAAGATGGGAGGGGGGGCGAATATGGGAGCAATCAGCCCCAGCATTTT.

The chain is built from TRBV13 and TRBJ2-3, with TRBD2 matching 10 bases. Germline CDR1 and CDR2: PRHDT and FYEKMQ (reference sequence). The V and J ends lost 5 bases and 5 bases, in that order; junction bases with no gene match: 7. This CDR3 has 15 amino acids. Written as DNA, the CDR3 is TGTGCCAGCAGCCACAGCGGGGGGGCCAGAGATACGCAGTATTTT. Translated: CASSHSGGARDTQYF.

This clone has more than one count but fewer than ten. The chain joins TRBV11-2 to TRBJ2-1, with TRBD2 matching over 7 bases. Germline V gene lookup returns CDR1 SGHAT and CDR2 FQNNGV. J gave up 10 bases and V 5 bases, and 17 bases lay outside the gene matches. CDR3 length: 16 amino acids. CDR3 region: CASSPFPPTSRKEQFF. CDR3 DNA sequence: TGTGCCAGCAGCCCCTTTCCCCCGACTAGCCGTAAAGAGCAGTTCTTC.

The chain is built from TRBV9 and TRBJ2-3, with unresolved D. Germline V gene lookup returns CDR1 SGDLS and CDR2 YYNGEE. V shed 3 bases and J shed 6 bases, with 11 bases lying between them. The CDR3 has 13 amino acids. The CDR3 is CASSADTEDTQYF. The CDR3 coding sequence is TGTGCCAGCAGCGCGGATACGGAGGATACGCAGTATTTT.

This chain uses TRBV5-1 with TRBJ1-2; D is possibly TRBD1 (5 bases). CDR1 is SGHRS and CDR2 is YFSETQ in the germline V gene. CDR3 length: 13 amino acids. The ends were cut back, 4 bases at V and 3 bases at J, with 10 bases in the middle. CDR3 region: CASSRDSDYGYTF. CDR3 nucleotide sequence: TGCGCCAGCAGCCGGGACTCTGACTATGGCTACACCTTC.

The CDR3 nucleotides are TGTGCCAGCTCACCACACGAAAAAGTCGAGCGCACTGAAGCTTTCTTT. It is translated as CASSPHEKVERTEAFF. This chain joins TRBV18 and TRBJ1-1; no clear D. With 1 base removed from V and 4 bases from J, the gap between germline ends came to 16 bases. From germline, CDR1 is KGHSH and CDR2 LQKENI. The CDR3 is 16 amino acids.

CDR3 nucleotides: TGTGCCAGTAGTGTCAGACAGAAGTTAAACTATGGCTACACCTTC. Its protein is CASSVRQKLNYGYTF. This chain links TRBV19 with TRBJ1-2, with TRBD1 as a possible D gene (5 bases). The V gene lost 5 bases and the J gene lost 2 bases, with 15 bases spanning the gap. From germline, CDR1 is LNHDA and CDR2 SQIVND (reference sequence). The CDR3 sequence is 15 residues long.

The V gene is TRBV2, the J gene TRBJ2-5, with D perhaps matching TRBD2 (5 bases). The closer fit of TRBJ2-7 to the DNA end suggests the J call may be wrong. Germline V gives CDR1 SNHLY, CDR2 FYNNEI. CDR3 length equals 14 residues. DNA of the CDR3: TGTGCCAGCAGTCTCCGGGATTCCTCCTACGAGCAGTACTTC. This sequence encodes CASSLRDSSYEQYF.

This rearrangement joins TRBV21-1 to TRBJ1-1. TRBV21-1 is classified as a pseudogene. The CDR3 is made up of 13 amino acids. This chain's CDR3 is CASSKEEGTEAFF. CDR3 nucleotide sequence: TGTGCCAGCAGCAAAGAGGAGGGGACTGAAGCTTTCTTT.

V gene TRBV5-1 combines with J gene TRBJ2-1; a possible D gene is TRBD2 (6 bases). V dropped 5 bases and J dropped 0 bases, with 12 bases sitting between them. CDR1 and CDR2 (germline): SGHRS, YFSETQ. The CDR3 covers 15 residues. CDR3 nucleotide sequence: TGCGCCAGCAGGGGCGTAGCGGCCTCCTACAATGAGCAGTTCTTC. As protein: CASRGVAASYNEQFF.

J is TRBJ2-7 and V is TRBV30; 7 nucleotides line up with TRBD2. Germline assignment: CDR1 GTSNPN and CDR2 SVGIG (reference sequence). This CDR3 spans 13 amino acids. This CDR3 reads CSGGEGGLYEQYF. The CDR3 DNA reads as TGTTCCGGAGGGGAGGGAGGTCTCTACGAGCAGTACTTC.